This TCR beta chain comes out of a study of T cells after posttransplantation cyclophosphamide. In regard to this clone: Its target is not known. An end of the junction differs from the germline gene, which may be a read error.

The CDR3 totals 14 residues. CDR1 and CDR2 (germline): SSHAT, FNYEAQ (reference sequence). Study outcomes and limitations: Recipient CMV seropositivity and CMV reactivation strongly tracked TRB clonality.

The repertoire was sequenced with immunoSEQ multiplex PCR; TCRdb's copy has only in-frame clones and lacks some. There are 18,000 or so clones in the sample; roughly 83% occur only once, and more than 8% lies in the top ten. The chain uses TRBV7-7 and TRBJ2-7, with D tentatively TRBD2 (6 bases). This TCR was recovered from a young man in good health and a related stem cell transplant donor. Source material: memory CD4+ T cells sorted from blood. The CDR3 loop reads CASSPRASAGEQYF. The CDR3 DNA reads TGTGCTAGCAGCCCCAGGGCTAGCGCGGGGGAGCAGTACTTC.